This T cell receptor beta chain was identified in a study of neurological immune-mediated disorders. The team produced cDNA through 5'RACE using 10-nucleotide random UMIs. TCRdb independently ran MiXCR on the 5' RACE reads; one entry per CDR3 protein. The sample holds approximately 89,000 distinct CDR3 sequences, about 12% seen once. Study-level points and caveats: None of the CDR3 amino acid sequences of expanded clones recurred across subjects, suggesting private repertoires in all groups. Expansion of TCR clones was greatest in HTLV-1-associated myelopathy and smallest in multiple sclerosis, where it fell below that of healthy controls.

This CDR3 is 17 amino acids long. Germline-derived CDR1 and CDR2 are LNHNV and YYDKDF (reference sequence). Indicated time point: longitudinal time-point 2. This clonotype occurred many times. As yet, its antigen is unknown. One end of the junction is discordant with germline, which a read error may explain. The sequence came from a female donor with HTLV-1-associated myelopathy (HAM/TSP). The specimen was PBMCs. The chain has TRBV15 and TRBJ2-1, with D perhaps TRBD2 (7 bases). This CDR3 reads CATSRSPAGAPYNEQFF. Here the CDR3 DNA reads TGTGCTACCAGCAGGTCTCCCGCGGGGGCCCCATACAATGAGCAGTTCTTC.